This T cell receptor beta chain stems from a study of technical replicates of blood from a few donors. V gave up 7 bases and J gave up 6 bases, with 23 bases separating them. From germline, CDR1 is LNHDA and CDR2 SQIVND (reference sequence). This CDR3 region has 16 residues. Generated by immunoSEQ multiplex PCR, the TCRdb table keeps only in-frame clones and is missing some. This table holds approximately 76,000 clones, about 91% found once. The chain recombines TRBV19 with TRBJ2-3; no clear D gene. The specimen was T cells isolated from PBMCs. The clonotype was recovered from a human donor in good health. The CDR3 nucleotides are TGTGCCAGTACCCCCGGTGGGCGCACCAGTTGGGATACGCAGTATTTT. It specifies CASTPGGRTSWDTQYF.